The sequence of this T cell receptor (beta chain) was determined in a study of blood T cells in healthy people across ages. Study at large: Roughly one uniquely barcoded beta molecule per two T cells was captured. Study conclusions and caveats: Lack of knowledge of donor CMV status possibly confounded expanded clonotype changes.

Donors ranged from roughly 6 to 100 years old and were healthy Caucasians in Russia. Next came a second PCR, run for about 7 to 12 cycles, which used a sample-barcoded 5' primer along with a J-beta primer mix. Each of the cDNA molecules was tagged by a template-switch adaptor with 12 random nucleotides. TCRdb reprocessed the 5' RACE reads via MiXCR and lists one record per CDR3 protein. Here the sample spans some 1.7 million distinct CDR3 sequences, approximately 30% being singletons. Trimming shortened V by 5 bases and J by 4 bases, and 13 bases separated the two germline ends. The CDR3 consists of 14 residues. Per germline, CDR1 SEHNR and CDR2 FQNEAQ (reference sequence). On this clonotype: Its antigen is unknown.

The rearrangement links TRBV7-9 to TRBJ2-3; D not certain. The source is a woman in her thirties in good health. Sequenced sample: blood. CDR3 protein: CASSPGSGPDTQYF. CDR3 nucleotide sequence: TGTGCCAGCAGCCCCGGCTCCGGCCCAGATACGCAGTATTTT.